These 23 T cell receptor beta chains were all obtained from the same sample, sequenced in a study of blood T cell repertoires in COVID-19. TCRdb keeps only in-frame clones here, not all; method: immunoSEQ multiplex PCR. Of about 260,000 clones detected, roughly 86% appear once; the ten largest clones hold about 8.7%. The sample consisted of peripheral blood. These receptors came from a man in his forties or fifties with active or convalescent COVID-19.

This clone was seen a handful of times. The gene calls are TRBV2 and TRBJ2-7, with 9 bases that match TRBD1. The V gene's germline CDR1 is SNHLY and CDR2 FYNNEI. V shed 7 bases, J shed 6 bases, and the junction held 7 bases outside the gene matches. The CDR3 spans 13 residues. CDR3 region: CASKFTGGGEQYF. CDR3 DNA: TGTGCCAGCAAGTTCACAGGGGGCGGCGAGCAGTACTTC.

V gene TRBV19 combines with J gene TRBJ1-3; D ambiguous. In germline, CDR1 is LNHDA, CDR2 SQIVND (reference sequence). The germline V and J ends were trimmed by 5 bases and 0 bases, with 14 bases remaining between them. The CDR3 extends over 16 amino acids. The CDR3 sequence: CASSLLGSSSGNTIYF. In DNA form, the CDR3 reads TGTGCCAGTAGTCTGCTGGGGAGCTCCTCTGGAAACACCATATATTTT.

V gene TRBV10-1 combines with J gene TRBJ2-1; 7 nucleotides match TRBD2. The CDR3 has 15 residues. The V gene end was trimmed by 3 bases and the J gene end by 7 bases; junction bases not matched to a gene: 9. Germline CDR1 reads WNHNN; CDR2 reads SYGVQD (reference sequence). In DNA form, the CDR3 reads TGCGCCAGCAGTGAAGGCGGGAGACTCGAGAATGAGCAGTTCTTC. Its protein product is CASSEGGRLENEQFF.

The chain joins TRBV12-3 or TRBV12-4 to TRBJ2-7; 9 nucleotides line up with TRBD1. This CDR3 is 12 amino acids long. The ends lost 5 bases at V and 5 bases at J; junction bases unmatched: 1. CDR3 coding DNA: TGTGCCAGCAGTCGACAGGGGGACGAGCAGTACTTC. Translation: CASSRQGDEQYF.

The V call is TRBV11-2, the J call TRBJ2-1, with D possibly TRBD2 on 6 matching bases. The germline CDR1 and CDR2 sequences are SGHAT and FQNNGV. The CDR3 covers 16 residues. Trimming took 3 bases from V and 0 from J, leaving 12 bases between them. CDR3 residues: CASSFEAGRSYNEQFF. The CDR3 DNA follows: TGTGCCAGCAGCTTCGAAGCGGGCCGCTCCTACAATGAGCAGTTCTTC.

V usage is TRBV11-3 and J usage is TRBJ2-2; 8 nucleotides agree with TRBD1. Trimming at V came to 4 bases and at J to 4 bases, leaving 14 bases not matched to a gene. The CDR3 totals 18 residues. From germline, CDR1 is SGHNT and CDR2 YENEEA. The CDR3 loop is CASSSQPGGVLPTGELFF. CDR3 nucleotide sequence: TGTGCCAGCAGCTCTCAGCCAGGGGGCGTATTACCCACCGGGGAGCTGTTTTTT.

This clone was seen only a few times. V usage is TRBV11-3 and J usage is TRBJ2-7, with D possibly matching TRBD2 (5 bases). Germline V lookup: CDR1 SGHNT, CDR2 YENEEA. The CDR3 has 14 amino acids. V lost 4 bases and J lost 2, with 12 bases in between. The CDR3 protein is CASSSRGGPYEQYF. CDR3 coding DNA: TGTGCCAGCAGCTCCCGAGGAGGACCCTACGAGCAGTACTTC. Together with reference TRBV11-3 and TRBJ2-7, the CDR3 gives the full variable domain: EAGVVQSPRYKIIEKKQPVAFWCNPISGHNTLYWYLQNLGQGPELLIRYENEEAVDDSQLPKDRFSAERLKGVDSTLKIQPAELGDSAVYLCASSSRGGPYEQYFGPGTRLTVT.

The chain recombines TRBV4-2 with TRBJ1-4, with a weak D call TRBD1 (6 bases). The CDR3 runs 16 residues. The V gene's germline CDR1 is LGHNA and CDR2 YNFKEQ. With 1 base removed from V and 8 bases from J, the gap between germline ends came to 17 bases. CDR3 nucleotides: TGTGCCAGCAGCCAAGGAGGGGGACAATTCGGGGAAAAACTGTTTTTT. Its protein is CASSQGGGQFGEKLFF.

This rearrangement joins TRBV21-1 to TRBJ2-7; TRBD2 is taken as the D call from the table, unchecked against the DNA. TRBV21-1 is designated a pseudogene. CDR3 length equals 16 residues. The DNA for the CDR3 is TGTGCCAGCAGCGCAACTAGCGGTTCGCGGACCTACGAGCAGTACTTC. Protein sequence: CASSATSGSRTYEQYF.

V gene TRBV18 combines with J gene TRBJ2-7; 8 positions agree with TRBD1. There are 14 residues in the CDR3. The J segment lost 4 bases and the V segment lost 4 bases, leaving 6 bases of the junction unmatched. CDR1 is KGHSH and CDR2 is LQKENI in the germline V gene. The CDR3 DNA follows: TGTGCCAGCTCACTTAGACAGGGGCGGTACGAGCAGTACTTC. Encoded protein: CASSLRQGRYEQYF. Filled out from reference TRBV18 and TRBJ2-7, the complete variable domain reads NAGVMQNPRHLVRRRGQEARLRCSPMKGHSHVYWYRQLPEEGLKFMVYLQKENIIDESGMPKERFSAEFPKEGPSILRIQQVVRGDSAAYFCASSLRQGRYEQYFGPGTRLTVT.

V gene TRBV2 combines with J gene TRBJ2-7; 7 nucleotides line up with TRBD2. The CDR3 loop spans 13 amino acids. V lost 10 bases, J lost 3 bases, and 9 bases stayed unmatched. Germline V gene lookup returns CDR1 SNHLY and CDR2 FYNNEI. CDR3 sequence reads: CATGEGRGYEQYF. CDR3 coding DNA: TGTGCCACCGGGGAGGGCCGGGGCTACGAGCAGTACTTC.

The chain joins TRBV6-1 to TRBJ2-7; a possible D gene is TRBD2 (6 bases). CDR1 and CDR2 from the germline V gene are MNHNS and SASEGT. This CDR3 has 13 amino acids. The ends were cut back, 2 bases at V and 7 bases at J, with 12 bases in the middle. In DNA, the CDR3 is TGTGCCAGCAGTGAAAGTTCAAGCGGGGAGCAGTACTTC. Residues: CASSESSSGEQYF.

This clone came up a few times. In nucleotides, the CDR3 is TGTGCCAGCAGCTTCTCCCTAGCGGGAGAGAACTCTGACGAGCAGTACTTC. Protein: CASSFSLAGENSDEQYF. This chain joins TRBV13 and TRBJ2-7; 10 positions agree with TRBD2. The length of the CDR3 is 17 residues. With 3 bases clipped from V and 5 bases from J, the junction kept 13 bases outside the gene matches. Per germline, CDR1 PRHDT and CDR2 FYEKMQ (reference sequence).

The chain recombines TRBV5-5 with TRBJ2-3; D gene uncertain. The germline V gene encodes CDR1 SGHKS and CDR2 YYEKEE (reference sequence). The CDR3 contains 12 residues. V gave up 4 bases and J gave up 4 bases, with 7 bases separating them. The CDR3 DNA follows: TGTGCCAGCAGCCTTTCGGCAGATACGCAGTATTTT. Translated, it gives CASSLSADTQYF. Variable domain in full (rest from reference TRBV5-5 and TRBJ2-3): DAGVTQSPTHLIKTRGQQVTLRCSPISGHKSVSWYQQVLGQGPQFIFQYYEKEERGRGNFPDRFSARQFPNYSSELNVNALLLGDSALYLCASSLSADTQYFGPGTRLTVL.

The chain couples TRBV7-6 to TRBJ2-5; D may be TRBD2 (6 bases). The germline V and J ends were trimmed by 0 bases and 1 base, with 9 bases remaining between them. In germline, CDR1 is SGHVS, CDR2 FNYEAQ. This CDR3 has 15 amino acids. CDR3 DNA: TGTGCCAGCAGCTTAGCGCCGGGGGTCCAAGAGACCCAGTACTTC. Its protein is CASSLAPGVQETQYF.

The rearrangement uses TRBV4-2 and TRBJ1-2; D gene uncertain. The V gene lost 1 base and the J gene lost 3 bases, with 3 bases spanning the gap. This CDR3 is 12 amino acids long. Germline V CDR1 and CDR2: LGHNA, YNFKEQ. The CDR3 loop reads CASSQADYGYTF. The CDR3 DNA reads TGTGCCAGCAGCCAAGCGGACTATGGCTACACCTTC.

This chain connects TRBV5-1 to TRBJ1-6, with D possibly TRBD1 on 5 matching bases. The CDR3 consists of 15 residues. Germline V gene data show CDR1 as SGHRS and CDR2 as YFSETQ. Trimming stripped 2 bases from V and 2 bases from J, with 8 bases between. This CDR3 reads CASSFSRAYNSPLHF. Written as DNA, the CDR3 is TGCGCCAGCAGCTTCAGCAGGGCCTATAATTCACCCCTCCACTTT.

The chain has TRBV6-1 and TRBJ2-5; D is unresolved. V lost 0 bases, J lost 4 bases, and 3 bases lay in between. CDR1 MNHNS and CDR2 SASEGT come from the germline V gene. The CDR3 covers 12 residues. Here the CDR3 DNA reads TGTGCCAGCAGTGAAGCGCGAGAGACCCAGTACTTC. This gives the protein CASSEARETQYF.

This chain joins TRBV3-1 (or the pseudogene TRBV3-2) and TRBJ1-1; D unclear. The CDR3 loop spans 13 amino acids. Trimming stripped 3 bases from V and 3 bases from J, with 8 bases between. From germline, CDR1 is LGHDT and CDR2 YNNKEL (reference sequence). This CDR3 reads CASSQSGDTEAFF. CDR3 coding DNA: TGTGCCAGCAGCCAGAGCGGGGACACTGAAGCTTTCTTT.

Only a few counts were recorded for this clone. The rearrangement uses TRBV29-1 and TRBJ1-4, with 11 bases that match TRBD1. After removal of 3 bases from V and 8 bases from J, the junction contained 8 bases not matched to a gene. CDR1 is SQVTM, CDR2 ANQGSEA, per germline. The CDR3 has 15 residues. The CDR3 region has the DNA TGCAGCGTTGATAGGGCCGGGACAGGGGGGGAAAAACTGTTTTTT. This encodes CSVDRAGTGGEKLFF.

The V gene is TRBV12-3 or TRBV12-4, the J gene TRBJ2-1; a weak D match, TRBD1 (7 bases). The CDR3 runs 13 residues. Trimming left V 3 bases short and J 15 bases short, with 18 bases between. The CDR3 here is CASSFFGTGEAFF. The CDR3 nucleotides are TGTGCCAGCAGTTTTTTTGGAACAGGGGAGGCGTTCTTC.

The chain couples TRBV5-5 to TRBJ1-5, with a tentative D call TRBD1 (5 bases). Deletions cut 2 bases from V and 6 bases from J, with 9 bases between. The CDR3 covers 13 residues. Per germline, CDR1 SGHKS and CDR2 YYEKEE (reference sequence). The CDR3 loop is CASSFWGGQPQHF. The DNA of the CDR3 is TGTGCCAGCAGCTTCTGGGGGGGTCAGCCCCAGCATTTT.

Concerning this clone: The sample holds other DNA sequences that translate to the same CDR3. The V gene is TRBV7-3, the J gene TRBJ2-5; 7 bases are a match to TRBD2. The CDR3 is 15 amino acids. V gave up 2 bases and J gave up 0 bases; unmatched junction bases: 3. The germline V gene encodes CDR1 SGHTA and CDR2 FQGTGA. DNA for the CDR3: TGTGCCAGCAGCTTAGGGGGACTAAACCAAGAGACCCAGTACTTC. Translated: CASSLGGLNQETQYF.